The 20 T cell receptor beta chains presented below share a single source sample, sequenced in a study of identical twins. TCRdb independently ran MiXCR on the 5' RACE reads; one entry per CDR3 protein. Of a few hundred thousand distinct CDR3 sequences in the sample, about 12% were seen once. The same data also contributed to another study, on yellow fever vaccine responses in identical twins.

The source material was CD8+ T cells sorted from blood. Source of these receptors: a woman aged 18 to 35 in good health.

V gene TRBV21-1 combines with J gene TRBJ1-1; TRBD1 was called by the table and not checked on the DNA. TRBV21-1 is reported as a pseudogene. CDR3 size: 14 residues. CDR3 in amino acids: CANPSGTGGTEAFF. DNA for the CDR3: TGTGCCAATCCTTCCGGGACAGGGGGCACTGAAGCTTTCTTT.

This sequence joins TRBV7-9 and TRBJ2-5, with D possibly matching TRBD2 (6 bases). This CDR3 has 15 residues. CDR1 is SEHNR and CDR2 is FQNEAQ in the germline V gene (reference sequence). With 7 bases removed from V and 0 bases from J, the gap between germline ends came to 15 bases. The DNA of the CDR3 is TGTGCCAGCACCTCTGATCGGGAGAACCAAGAGACCCAGTACTTC. It encodes CASTSDRENQETQYF. Combining the CDR3 with reference TRBV7-9 and TRBJ2-5 gives the whole variable domain DTGVSQNPRHKITKRGQNVTFRCDPISEHNRLYWYRQTLGQGPEFLTYFQNEAQLEKSRLLSDRFSAERPKGSFSTLEIQRTEQGDSAMYLCASTSDRENQETQYFGPGTRLLVL.

The chain couples TRBV12-3 or TRBV12-4 to TRBJ2-1, with 8 bases matching TRBD2. CDR3 size: 16 residues. The ends lost 1 base at V and 3 bases at J; junction bases unmatched: 5. In DNA form, the CDR3 reads TGTGCCAGCAGTTTAGAGAGCGGGGGACTCTACAATGAGCAGTTCTTC. This codes for CASSLESGGLYNEQFF.

The table lists this clonotype with a count of one. This sequence joins TRBV28 and TRBJ2-7, with 12 nucleotides matching TRBD2. This CDR3 comprises 16 residues. With V trimmed by 6 bases and J by 4 bases, 10 bases remained unmatched. Germline V gene data show CDR1 as MDHEN and CDR2 as SYDVKM. In DNA, the CDR3 is TGTGCCAGCAGCCCAAGACTAGCGGGAGTTATTTACGAGCAGTACTTC. Amino acids: CASSPRLAGVIYEQYF.

This clonotype has at least ten counts. The rearrangement links TRBV5-1 to TRBJ2-7; maybe TRBD2 (6 bases). CDR1 and CDR2 from the germline V gene are SGHRS and YFSETQ. Trimming cost V 3 bases and J 2 bases, with 12 bases left between them. The CDR3 is 14 amino acids. CDR3 sequence (DNA): TGCGCCAGCAGCTCGACTAGTCCAACCTACGAGCAGTACTTC. Translation: CASSSTSPTYEQYF.

The chain combines TRBV9 with TRBJ2-1; 9 bases line up with TRBD1. V lost 4 bases and J lost 4; bases outside the gene matches: 15. The CDR3 consists of 18 residues. Germline values: CDR1 SGDLS, CDR2 YYNGEE. The CDR3 DNA is TGTGCCAGCAGCCACCCCCTCAGGACAGGGGAATTTTACAATGAGCAGTTCTTC. It translates to CASSHPLRTGEFYNEQFF. Drawing the rest from reference TRBV9 and TRBJ2-1, the complete variable domain is DSGVTQTPKHLITATGQRVTLRCSPRSGDLSVYWYQQSLDQGLQFLIQYYNGEERAKGNILERFSAQQFPDLHSELNLSSLELGDSALYFCASSHPLRTGEFYNEQFFGPGTRLTVL.

V is TRBV4-1 and J is TRBJ1-2; no clear D gene. The V end was cut by 0 bases, the J end by 6 bases, with 11 bases between. The V gene's germline CDR1 is MGHRA and CDR2 YSYEKL. This CDR3 is 14 amino acids long. The CDR3 region has the DNA TGCGCCAGCAGCCAAGATAAGGCAGAGGATGGCTACACCTTC. It translates to CASSQDKAEDGYTF.

This clonotype has only a few counts. This chain joins TRBV27 and TRBJ2-3; tentative D call: TRBD2 (7 bases). Germline V gene data show CDR1 as MNHEY and CDR2 as SMNVEV (reference sequence). Trimming took off 5 bases at V and 1 base at J, with 10 bases between the two ends. This CDR3 is 14 amino acids long. In nucleotides, the CDR3 is TGTGCCAGCAGTAAGGGGGGGGGCACAGATACGCAGTATTTT. Translation gives CASSKGGGTDTQYF.

This clonotype was seen only once. J is TRBJ1-1 and V is TRBV2; D remains ambiguous. Germline CDR1 SNHLY, CDR2 FYNNEI. The germline V and J ends were trimmed by 8 bases and 4 bases, with 14 bases remaining between them. The CDR3 totals 13 residues. This chain's CDR3 is CASSTSSGTEAFF. CDR3 DNA sequence: TGTGCCAGCTCAACATCGTCAGGCACTGAAGCTTTCTTT.

The V and J genes are TRBV12-3 or TRBV12-4 and TRBJ1-1; D ambiguous. The CDR3 is 12 residues long. The V and J ends lost 5 bases and 6 bases respectively, with 10 bases between them. The CDR3 loop reads CASSNSVAEAFF. CDR3 in DNA: TGTGCCAGCAGTAATAGTGTAGCTGAAGCTTTCTTT.

The rearrangement uses TRBV9 and TRBJ2-3; D uncertain. The CDR3 spans 15 residues. CDR1 and CDR2 (germline): SGDLS, YYNGEE. Trimming shortened V by 0 bases and J by 0 bases, and 8 bases separated the two germline ends. The CDR3 sequence is CASSVDWGSTDTQYF. The CDR3, as DNA: TGTGCCAGCAGCGTAGATTGGGGTAGCACAGATACGCAGTATTTT. The full variable domain, completed using reference TRBV9 and TRBJ2-3, is DSGVTQTPKHLITATGQRVTLRCSPRSGDLSVYWYQQSLDQGLQFLIQYYNGEERAKGNILERFSAQQFPDLHSELNLSSLELGDSALYFCASSVDWGSTDTQYFGPGTRLTVL.

In this sample, this clonotype turned up many times. The chain links TRBV20-1 to TRBJ2-2; D perhaps matches TRBD2 (7 bases). V dropped 0 bases and J dropped 3 bases, with 11 bases sitting between them. Germline lookup yields CDR1 DFQATT and CDR2 SNEGSKA (reference sequence). The CDR3 loop spans 15 amino acids. CDR3 sequence: CSARDGGADTGELFF. In DNA, the CDR3 is TGCAGTGCTAGAGATGGGGGGGCGGACACCGGGGAGCTGTTTTTT.

This clonotype was seen at least ten times. The CDR3 coding sequence is TGTGCCAGCAATATCCGGGACAACACAGATACGCAGTATTTT. Translation: CASNIRDNTDTQYF. The V call is TRBV5-5, the J call TRBJ2-3; tentatively, D is TRBD1 (6 bases). The V end was cut by 6 bases, the J end by 2 bases, with 13 bases between. Germline V gene sequence: CDR1 SGHKS, CDR2 YYEKEE (reference sequence). The CDR3 consists of 14 residues.

This clonotype was seen repeatedly, ten times or more. V usage is TRBV6-5 and J usage is TRBJ2-2; 9 bases align to TRBD1. Germline CDR1 is MNHEY and CDR2 is SVGAGI. The J segment lost 7 bases and the V segment lost 2 bases, leaving 14 bases of the junction unmatched. CDR3 size: 18 residues. Written as DNA, the CDR3 is TGTGCCAGCAGTTACACCACAGGGGGCTACGAGCTTGGCGGGGAGCTGTTTTTT. This translates into CASSYTTGGYELGGELFF.

This chain links TRBV20-1 with TRBJ2-3; TRBD2 matches 7 bases. The CDR3 totals 17 residues. V lost 5 bases and J lost 4; bases outside the gene matches: 18. Germline CDR1 and CDR2: DFQATT and SNEGSKA (reference sequence). For the CDR3, the DNA is TGCAGTGCTCAACCGCCCTTCAGGCTAGCGGTCGCAGATACGCAGTATTTT. Protein sequence: CSAQPPFRLAVADTQYF.

This clonotype was counted only a few times. This sequence joins TRBV5-6 and TRBJ2-1; D unresolved. In germline, CDR1 is SGHDT, CDR2 YYEEEE. This CDR3 contains 13 residues. Deletions cut 2 bases from V and 7 bases from J, with 10 bases between. The CDR3 is CASSFNAMNEQFF. The CDR3 coding sequence is TGTGCCAGCAGCTTTAATGCGATGAATGAGCAGTTCTTC.

The rearrangement links TRBV18 to TRBJ2-5, with 9 nucleotides matching TRBD1. V dropped 0 bases and J dropped 5; count of bases not matched to a gene: 7. Germline V lookup: CDR1 KGHSH, CDR2 LQKENI. This CDR3 has 16 amino acids. CDR3 amino acids: CASSPPWTGVGETQYF. CDR3 in DNA: TGTGCCAGCTCACCACCCTGGACAGGGGTAGGTGAGACCCAGTACTTC.

V gene TRBV19 combines with J gene TRBJ2-3, with TRBD1 matching 9 bases. The CDR3 spans 14 residues. Trimming cost V 6 bases and J 5 bases; bases outside gene matches: 6. Germline CDR1 reads LNHDA; CDR2 reads SQIVND (reference sequence). The CDR3 region has the DNA TGTGCCAGTAGCCGGGACAGGGTGGTAGATACGCAGTATTTT. Its protein is CASSRDRVVDTQYF.

V usage is TRBV12-3 or TRBV12-4 and J usage is TRBJ2-1, with TRBD2 identical over 7 bases. This CDR3 contains 17 residues. Trimming removed 6 bases from V and 6 bases from J; junction bases left unmatched: 17. CDR3 sequence reads: CASSRMGGSFAPNEQFF. In nucleotides, the CDR3 is TGTGCCAGCAGCCGTATGGGCGGGAGCTTTGCCCCCAATGAGCAGTTCTTC.

The sample holds a few counts of this clonotype. DNA for the CDR3: TGTGCCAGCACTCTAGCGGGAGGGGGTGAGCAGTTCTTC. This sequence encodes CASTLAGGGEQFF. V gene TRBV5-4 combines with J gene TRBJ2-1; TRBD2 agrees at 12 bases. The length of the CDR3 is 13 residues. Unmatched junction bases numbered 4, after V lost 6 bases and J lost 9 bases. Germline V lookup: CDR1 SGHNT, CDR2 YYREEE (reference sequence).